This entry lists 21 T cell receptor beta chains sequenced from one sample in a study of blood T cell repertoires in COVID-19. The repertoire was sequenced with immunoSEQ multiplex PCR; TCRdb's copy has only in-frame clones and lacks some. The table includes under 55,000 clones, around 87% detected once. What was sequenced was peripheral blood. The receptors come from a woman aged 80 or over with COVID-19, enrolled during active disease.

This CDR3 reads CASNGQGGSYEQYF. The CDR3 DNA reads TGTGCCAGCAACGGACAGGGGGGGTCCTACGAGCAGTACTTC. The chain links TRBV2 to TRBJ2-7, with 10 bases fitting TRBD1. CDR1 and CDR2 from the germline V gene are SNHLY and FYNNEI. The CDR3 consists of 14 residues. The ends lost 7 bases at V and 1 base at J; junction bases unmatched: 4.

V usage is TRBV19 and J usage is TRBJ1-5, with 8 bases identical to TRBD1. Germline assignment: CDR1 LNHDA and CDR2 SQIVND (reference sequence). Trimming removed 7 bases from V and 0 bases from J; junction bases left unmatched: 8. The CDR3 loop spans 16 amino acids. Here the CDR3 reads CASKRTGFDSNQPQHF. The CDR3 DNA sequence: TGTGCCAGTAAAAGGACAGGGTTCGATAGCAATCAGCCCCAGCATTTT.

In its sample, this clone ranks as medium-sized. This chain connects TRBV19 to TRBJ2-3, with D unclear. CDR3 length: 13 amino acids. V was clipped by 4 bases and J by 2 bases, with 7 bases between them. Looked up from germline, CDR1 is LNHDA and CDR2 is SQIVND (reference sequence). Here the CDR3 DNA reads TGTGCCAGTAGTAGTCAAAACACAGATACGCAGTATTTT. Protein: CASSSQNTDTQYF.

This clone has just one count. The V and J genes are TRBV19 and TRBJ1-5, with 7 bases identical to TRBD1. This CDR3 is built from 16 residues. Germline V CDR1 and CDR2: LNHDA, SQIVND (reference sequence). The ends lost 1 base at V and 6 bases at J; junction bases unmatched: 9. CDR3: CASSIGGFRGAQPQHF. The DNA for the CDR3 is TGTGCCAGTAGTATAGGCGGCTTCAGGGGGGCTCAGCCCCAGCATTTT.

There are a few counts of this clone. The CDR3 DNA is TGTGCCAGCAGTTACACAGGACAGGGACAGCCCCAGCATTTT. Protein product: CASSYTGQGQPQHF. The chain is built from TRBV6-5 and TRBJ1-5; 8 bases map to TRBD1. The CDR3 runs 14 residues. The V and J ends lost 2 bases and 7 bases, in that order; junction bases with no gene match: 4. Germline V lookup: CDR1 MNHEY, CDR2 SVGAGI.

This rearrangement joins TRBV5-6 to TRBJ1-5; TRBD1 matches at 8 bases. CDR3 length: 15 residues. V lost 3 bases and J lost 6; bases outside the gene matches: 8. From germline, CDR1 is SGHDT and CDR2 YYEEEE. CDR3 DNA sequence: TGTGCCAGCAGCTGGCAGGGGGCAGACAGTCAGCCCCAGCATTTT. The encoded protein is CASSWQGADSQPQHF.

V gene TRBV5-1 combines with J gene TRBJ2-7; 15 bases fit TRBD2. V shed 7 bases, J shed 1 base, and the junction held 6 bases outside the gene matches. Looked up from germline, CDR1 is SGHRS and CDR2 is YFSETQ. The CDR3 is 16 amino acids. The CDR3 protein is CASGGLAGGRSYEQYF. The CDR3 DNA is TGCGCCAGCGGGGGACTAGCGGGAGGCCGTTCCTACGAGCAGTACTTC.

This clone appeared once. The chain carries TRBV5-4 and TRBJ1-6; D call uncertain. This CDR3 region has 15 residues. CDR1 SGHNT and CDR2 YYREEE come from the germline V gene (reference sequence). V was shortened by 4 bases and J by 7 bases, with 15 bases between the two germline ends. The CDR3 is CASSAQSPGNSPLHF. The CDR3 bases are TGTGCCAGCAGCGCCCAGAGCCCGGGGAATTCACCCCTCCACTTT.

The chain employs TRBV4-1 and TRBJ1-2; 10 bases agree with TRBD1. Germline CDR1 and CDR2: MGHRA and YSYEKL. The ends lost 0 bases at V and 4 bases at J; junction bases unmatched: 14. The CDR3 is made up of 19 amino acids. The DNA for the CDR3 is TGCGCCAGCAGCCAAGATAGACCGAGACAGGGGGCGCAGGGCTATGGCTACACCTTC. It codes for CASSQDRPRQGAQGYGYTF.

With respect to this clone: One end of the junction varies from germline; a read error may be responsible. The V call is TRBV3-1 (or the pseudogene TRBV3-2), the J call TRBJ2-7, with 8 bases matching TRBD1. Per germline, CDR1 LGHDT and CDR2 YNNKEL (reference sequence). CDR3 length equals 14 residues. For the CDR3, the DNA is TGTGCCAGCAGCCAAGCCTCAGGGGGCGTCCCGTACGCTTTC. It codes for CASSQASGGVPYAF.

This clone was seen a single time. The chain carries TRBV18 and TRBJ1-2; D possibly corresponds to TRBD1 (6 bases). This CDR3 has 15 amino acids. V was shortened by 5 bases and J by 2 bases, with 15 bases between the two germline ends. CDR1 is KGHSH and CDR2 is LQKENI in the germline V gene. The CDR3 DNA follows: TGTGCCAGCTCATTTTTCGAGGGGGACAACTATGGCTACACCTTC. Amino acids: CASSFFEGDNYGYTF.

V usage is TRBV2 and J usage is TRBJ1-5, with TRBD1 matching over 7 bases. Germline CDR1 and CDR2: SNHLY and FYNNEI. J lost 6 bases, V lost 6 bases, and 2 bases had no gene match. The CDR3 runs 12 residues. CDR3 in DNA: TGTGCCAGCAGAGGGGGCGGTCAGCCCCAGCATTTT. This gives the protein CASRGGGQPQHF. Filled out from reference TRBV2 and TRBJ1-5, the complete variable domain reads EPEVTQTPSHQVTQMGQEVILRCVPISNHLYFYWYRQILGQKVEFLVSFYNNEISEKSEIFDDQFSVERPDGSNFTLKIRSTKLEDSAMYFCASRGGGQPQHFGDGTRLSIL.

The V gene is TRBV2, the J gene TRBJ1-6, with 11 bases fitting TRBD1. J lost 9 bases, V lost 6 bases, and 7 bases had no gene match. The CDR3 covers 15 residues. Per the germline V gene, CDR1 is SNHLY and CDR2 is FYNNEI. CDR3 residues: CASRAGQGVGSPLHF. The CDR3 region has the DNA TGTGCCAGCAGGGCGGGACAGGGGGTCGGTTCACCCCTCCACTTT.

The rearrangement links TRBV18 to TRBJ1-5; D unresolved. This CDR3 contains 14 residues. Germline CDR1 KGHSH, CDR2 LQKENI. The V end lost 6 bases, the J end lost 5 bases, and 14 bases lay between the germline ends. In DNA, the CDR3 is TGTGCCAGCTCGGTCATCGAGGGAGATCAGCCCCAGCATTTT. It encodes CASSVIEGDQPQHF. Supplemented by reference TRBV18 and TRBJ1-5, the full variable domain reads NAGVMQNPRHLVRRRGQEARLRCSPMKGHSHVYWYRQLPEEGLKFMVYLQKENIIDESGMPKERFSAEFPKEGPSILRIQQVVRGDSAAYFCASSVIEGDQPQHFGDGTRLSIL.

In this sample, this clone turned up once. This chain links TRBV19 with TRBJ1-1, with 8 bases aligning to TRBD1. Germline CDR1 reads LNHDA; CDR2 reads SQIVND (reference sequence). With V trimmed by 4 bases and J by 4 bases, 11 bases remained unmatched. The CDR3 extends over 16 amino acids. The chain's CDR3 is CASSNDRGVLSTEAFF. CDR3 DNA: TGTGCCAGTAGTAATGACAGGGGAGTCTTGAGCACTGAAGCTTTCTTT. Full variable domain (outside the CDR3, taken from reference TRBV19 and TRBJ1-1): DGGITQSPKYLFRKEGQNVTLSCEQNLNHDAMYWYRQDPGQGLRLIYYSQIVNDFQKGDIAEGYSVSREKKESFPLTVTSAQKNPTAFYLCASSNDRGVLSTEAFFGQGTRLTVV.

The CDR3 DNA follows: TGCAGCGTCTCCATCATGGGACAGAATCAGCCCCAGCATTTT. Encoded protein: CSVSIMGQNQPQHF. The chain is built from TRBV29-1 and TRBJ1-5; 7 bases are shared with TRBD1. J gave up 4 bases and V 6 bases, and 9 bases lay outside the gene matches. Germline V CDR1 and CDR2: SQVTM, ANQGSEA. The CDR3 has 14 amino acids.

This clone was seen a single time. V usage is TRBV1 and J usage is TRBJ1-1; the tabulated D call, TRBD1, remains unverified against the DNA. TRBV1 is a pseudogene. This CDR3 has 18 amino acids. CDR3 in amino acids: CTSSQSPGQAQANTEAFF. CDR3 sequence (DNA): TGCACCAGCAGCCAATCCCCGGGACAGGCCCAAGCCAACACTGAAGCTTTCTTT.

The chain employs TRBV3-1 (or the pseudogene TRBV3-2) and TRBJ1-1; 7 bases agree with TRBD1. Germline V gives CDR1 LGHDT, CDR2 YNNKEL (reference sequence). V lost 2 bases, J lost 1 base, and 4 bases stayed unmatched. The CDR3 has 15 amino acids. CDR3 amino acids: CASSQYRGGNTEAFF. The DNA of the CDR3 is TGTGCCAGCAGCCAATACAGGGGTGGGAACACTGAAGCTTTCTTT.

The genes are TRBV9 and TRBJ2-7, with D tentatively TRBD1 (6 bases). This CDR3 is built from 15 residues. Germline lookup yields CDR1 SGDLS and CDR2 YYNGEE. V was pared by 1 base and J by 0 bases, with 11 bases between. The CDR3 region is CASSVRDTFSYEQYF. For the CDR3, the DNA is TGTGCCAGCAGCGTAAGGGACACCTTCTCCTACGAGCAGTACTTC.

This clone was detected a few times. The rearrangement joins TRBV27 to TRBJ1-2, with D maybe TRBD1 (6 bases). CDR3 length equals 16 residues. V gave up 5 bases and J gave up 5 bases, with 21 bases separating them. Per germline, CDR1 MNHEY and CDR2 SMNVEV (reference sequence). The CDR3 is CASSRRGGGSVYGYTF. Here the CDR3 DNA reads TGTGCCAGCAGTCGCCGGGGAGGGGGTAGTGTGTATGGCTACACCTTC.

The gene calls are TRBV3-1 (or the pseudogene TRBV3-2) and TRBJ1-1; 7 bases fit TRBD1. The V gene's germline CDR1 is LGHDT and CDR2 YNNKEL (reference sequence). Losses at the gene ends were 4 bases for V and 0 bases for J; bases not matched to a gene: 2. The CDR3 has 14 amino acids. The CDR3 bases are TGTGCCAGCAGCCTACAGGGGATGAACACTGAAGCTTTCTTT. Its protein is CASSLQGMNTEAFF.